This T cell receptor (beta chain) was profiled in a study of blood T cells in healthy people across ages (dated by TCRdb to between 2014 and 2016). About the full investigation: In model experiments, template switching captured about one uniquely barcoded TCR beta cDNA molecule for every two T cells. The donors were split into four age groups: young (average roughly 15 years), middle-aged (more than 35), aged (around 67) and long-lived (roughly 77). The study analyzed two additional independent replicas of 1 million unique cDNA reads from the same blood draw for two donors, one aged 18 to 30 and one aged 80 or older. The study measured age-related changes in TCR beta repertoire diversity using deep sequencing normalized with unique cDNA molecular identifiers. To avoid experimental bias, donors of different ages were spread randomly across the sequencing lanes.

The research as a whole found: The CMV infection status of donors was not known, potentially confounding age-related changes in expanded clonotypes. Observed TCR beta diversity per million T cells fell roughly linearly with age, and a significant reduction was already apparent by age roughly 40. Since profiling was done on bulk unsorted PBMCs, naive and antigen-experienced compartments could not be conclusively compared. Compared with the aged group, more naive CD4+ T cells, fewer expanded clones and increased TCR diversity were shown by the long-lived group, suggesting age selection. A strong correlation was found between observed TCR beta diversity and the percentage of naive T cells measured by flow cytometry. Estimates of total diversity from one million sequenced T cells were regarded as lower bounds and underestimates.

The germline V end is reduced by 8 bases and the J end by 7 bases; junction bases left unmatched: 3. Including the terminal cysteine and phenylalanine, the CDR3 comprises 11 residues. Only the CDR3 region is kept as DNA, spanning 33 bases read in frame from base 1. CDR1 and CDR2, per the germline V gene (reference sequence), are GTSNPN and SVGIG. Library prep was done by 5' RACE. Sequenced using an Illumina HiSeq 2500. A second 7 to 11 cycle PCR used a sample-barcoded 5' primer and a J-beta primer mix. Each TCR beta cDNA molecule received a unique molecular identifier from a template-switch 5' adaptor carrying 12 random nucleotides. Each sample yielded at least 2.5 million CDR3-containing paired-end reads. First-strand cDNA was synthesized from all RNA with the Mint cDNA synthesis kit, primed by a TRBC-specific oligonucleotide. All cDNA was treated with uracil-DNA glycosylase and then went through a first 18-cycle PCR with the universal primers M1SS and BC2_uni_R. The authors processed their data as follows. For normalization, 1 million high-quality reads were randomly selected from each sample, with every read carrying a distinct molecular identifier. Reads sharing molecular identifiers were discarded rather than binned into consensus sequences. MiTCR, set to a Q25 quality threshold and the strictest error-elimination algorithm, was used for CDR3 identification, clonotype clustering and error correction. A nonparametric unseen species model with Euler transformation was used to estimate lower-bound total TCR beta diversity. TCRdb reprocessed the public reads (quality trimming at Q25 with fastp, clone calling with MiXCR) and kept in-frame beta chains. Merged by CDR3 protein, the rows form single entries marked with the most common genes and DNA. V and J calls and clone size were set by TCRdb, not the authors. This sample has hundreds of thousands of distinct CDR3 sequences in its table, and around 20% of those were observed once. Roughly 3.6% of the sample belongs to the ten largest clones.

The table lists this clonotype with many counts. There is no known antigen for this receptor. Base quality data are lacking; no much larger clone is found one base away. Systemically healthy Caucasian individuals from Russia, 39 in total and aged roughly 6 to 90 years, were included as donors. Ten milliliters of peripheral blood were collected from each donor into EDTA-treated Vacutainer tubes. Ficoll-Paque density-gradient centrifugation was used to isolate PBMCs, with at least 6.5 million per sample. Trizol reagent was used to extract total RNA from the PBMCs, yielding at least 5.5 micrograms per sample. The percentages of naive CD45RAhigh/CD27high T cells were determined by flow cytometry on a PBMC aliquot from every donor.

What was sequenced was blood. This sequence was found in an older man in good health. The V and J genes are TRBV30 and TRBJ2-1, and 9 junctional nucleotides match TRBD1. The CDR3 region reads CAHGTGNEQFF. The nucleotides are TGTGCCCATGGGACAGGGAATGAGCAGTTCTTC.